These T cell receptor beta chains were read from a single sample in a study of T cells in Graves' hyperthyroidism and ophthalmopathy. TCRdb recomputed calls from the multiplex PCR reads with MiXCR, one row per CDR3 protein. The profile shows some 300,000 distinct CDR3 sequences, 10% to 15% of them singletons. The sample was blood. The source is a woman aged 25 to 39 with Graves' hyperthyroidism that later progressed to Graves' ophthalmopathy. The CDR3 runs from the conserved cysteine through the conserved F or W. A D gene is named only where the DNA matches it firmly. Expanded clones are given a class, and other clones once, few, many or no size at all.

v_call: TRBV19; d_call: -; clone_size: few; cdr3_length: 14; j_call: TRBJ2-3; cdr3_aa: CASSIAFSTDTQYF; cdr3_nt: TGTGCCAGTAGTATCGCGTTTAGCACAGATACGCAGTATTTT
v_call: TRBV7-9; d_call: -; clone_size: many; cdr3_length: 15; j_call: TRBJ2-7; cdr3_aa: CASSFATGPAYEQYF; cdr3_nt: TGTGCCAGCAGCTTTGCGACGGGGCCCGCCTACGAGCAGTACTTC
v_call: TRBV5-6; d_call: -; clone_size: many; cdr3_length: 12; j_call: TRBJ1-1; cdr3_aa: CASSRRGPEAFF; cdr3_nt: TGTGCCAGCAGCAGGAGGGGCCCTGAAGCTTTCTTT
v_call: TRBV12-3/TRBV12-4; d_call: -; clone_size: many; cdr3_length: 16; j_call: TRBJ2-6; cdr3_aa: CASSRGSPGGANVLTF; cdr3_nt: TGTGCCAGCAGTCGGGGCTCACCGGGGGGGGCCAACGTCCTGACTTTC
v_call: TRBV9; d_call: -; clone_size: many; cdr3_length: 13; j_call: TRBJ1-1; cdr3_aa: CASSVAVTTEAFF; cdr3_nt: TGTGCCAGCAGCGTAGCTGTCACTACTGAAGCTTTCTTT
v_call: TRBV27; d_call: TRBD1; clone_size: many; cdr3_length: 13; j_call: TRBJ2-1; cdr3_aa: CASSLSLDRVAVF; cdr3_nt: TGTGCCAGCAGTTTATCCTTGGACAGGGTTGCCGTCTTC
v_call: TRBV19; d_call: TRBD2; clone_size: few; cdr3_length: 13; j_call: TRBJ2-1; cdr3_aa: CASSVGLANEQFF; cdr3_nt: TGTGCCAGTAGTGTGGGACTAGCAAATGAGCAGTTCTTC
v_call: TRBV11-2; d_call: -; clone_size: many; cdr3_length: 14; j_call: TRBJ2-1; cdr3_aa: CASSPPGTVNEQFF; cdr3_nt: TGTGCCAGCAGCCCTCCCGGGACCGTCAATGAGCAGTTCTTC
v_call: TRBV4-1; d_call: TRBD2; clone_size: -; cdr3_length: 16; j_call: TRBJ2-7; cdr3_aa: CASSQEKRGSSYEQYF; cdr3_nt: TGCGCCAGCAGCCAAGAAAAGCGGGGAAGCTCCTACGAGCAGTACTTC
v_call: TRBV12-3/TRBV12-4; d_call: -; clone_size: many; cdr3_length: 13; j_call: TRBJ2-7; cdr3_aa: CASSWGHHYEQYF; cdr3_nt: TGTGCCAGCAGTTGGGGACATCACTACGAGCAGTACTTC
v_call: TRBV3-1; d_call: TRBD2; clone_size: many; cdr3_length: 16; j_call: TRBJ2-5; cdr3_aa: CASSQGLSGSEETQYF; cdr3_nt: TGTGCCAGCAGCCAAGGACTCAGCGGGAGTGAGGAGACCCAGTACTTC
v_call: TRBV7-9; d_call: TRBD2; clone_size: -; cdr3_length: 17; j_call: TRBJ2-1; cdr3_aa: CASSPQYGTSVIDEQFF; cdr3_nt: TGTGCCAGCAGCCCCCAGTACGGGACTAGCGTTATAGATGAGCAGTTCTTC
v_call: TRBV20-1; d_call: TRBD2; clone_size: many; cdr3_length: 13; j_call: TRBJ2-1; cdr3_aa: CTKAGGPGNEQFF; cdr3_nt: TGCACAAAAGCGGGAGGGCCGGGGAATGAGCAGTTCTTC
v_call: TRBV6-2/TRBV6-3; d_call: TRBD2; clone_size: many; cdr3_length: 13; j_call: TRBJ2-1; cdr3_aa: CASNLAGISEQFF; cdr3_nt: TGTGCCAGCAATCTAGCGGGAATTAGTGAGCAGTTCTTC
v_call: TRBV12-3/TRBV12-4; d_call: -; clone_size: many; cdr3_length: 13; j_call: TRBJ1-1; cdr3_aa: CASSLFSGTEAFF; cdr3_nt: TGTGCCAGCAGTTTATTCTCTGGAACTGAAGCTTTCTTT
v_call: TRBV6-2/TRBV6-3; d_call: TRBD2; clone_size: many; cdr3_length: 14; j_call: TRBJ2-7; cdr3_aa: CASSSLSGGYEQYF; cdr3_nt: TGTGCCAGCAGTTCCCTAAGCGGGGGCTACGAGCAGTACTTC
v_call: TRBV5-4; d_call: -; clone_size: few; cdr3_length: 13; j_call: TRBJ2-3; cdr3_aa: CASSLLMADTQYF; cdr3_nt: TGTGCCAGCAGCTTATTAATGGCAGATACGCAGTATTTT
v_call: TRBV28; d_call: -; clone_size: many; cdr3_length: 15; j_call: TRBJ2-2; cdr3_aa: CASDSNRVVAGELFF; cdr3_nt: TGTGCCAGCGATAGTAACAGGGTGGTCGCCGGGGAGCTGTTTTTT
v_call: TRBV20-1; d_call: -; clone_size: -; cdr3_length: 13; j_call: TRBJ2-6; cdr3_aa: CSARRAGANVLTF; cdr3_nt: TGCAGTGCCCGCAGGGCTGGGGCCAACGTCCTGACTTTC
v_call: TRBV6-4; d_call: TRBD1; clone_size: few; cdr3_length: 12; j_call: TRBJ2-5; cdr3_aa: CATRTGSVTQYF; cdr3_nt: TGTGCCACCCGGACAGGCTCGGTAACCCAGTACTTC
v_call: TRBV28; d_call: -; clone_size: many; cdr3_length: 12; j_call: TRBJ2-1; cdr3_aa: CASNLGGHEQFF; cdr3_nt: TGTGCCAGCAACCTGGGGGGGCATGAGCAGTTCTTC
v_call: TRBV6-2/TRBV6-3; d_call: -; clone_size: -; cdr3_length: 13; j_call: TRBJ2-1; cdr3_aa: CASRRTVNNEQFF; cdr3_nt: TGTGCCAGCAGACGGACAGTTAACAATGAGCAGTTCTTC
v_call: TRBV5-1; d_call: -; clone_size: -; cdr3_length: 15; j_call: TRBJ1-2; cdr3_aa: CASSLGESGNYGYTF; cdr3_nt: TGCGCCAGCAGCTTGGGGGAGTCCGGGAACTATGGCTACACCTTC
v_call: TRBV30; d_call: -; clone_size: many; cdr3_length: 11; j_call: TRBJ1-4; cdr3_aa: CAWRVGGKLFF; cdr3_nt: TGTGCCTGGAGGGTAGGGGGAAAACTGTTTTTT
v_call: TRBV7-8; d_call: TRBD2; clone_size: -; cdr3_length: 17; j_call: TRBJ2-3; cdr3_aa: CASSFSLAGFGADTQYF; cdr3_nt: TGTGCCAGCAGCTTTTCACTAGCGGGATTCGGTGCAGATACGCAGTATTTT
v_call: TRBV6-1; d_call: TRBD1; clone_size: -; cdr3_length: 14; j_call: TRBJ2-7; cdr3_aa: CASRPGTGGGEQYF; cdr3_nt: TGTGCCAGCAGACCCGGGACAGGGGGCGGCGAGCAGTACTTC
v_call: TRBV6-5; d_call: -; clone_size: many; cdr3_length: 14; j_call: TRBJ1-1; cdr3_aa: CASSYQGNYPEAFF; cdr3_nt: TGTGCCAGCAGTTACCAGGGGAATTATCCTGAAGCTTTCTTT
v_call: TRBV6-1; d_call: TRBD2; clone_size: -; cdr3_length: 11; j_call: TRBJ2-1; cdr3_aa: CASSLSGNQFF; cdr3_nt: TGTGCCAGCAGTCTAAGCGGGAATCAGTTCTTC
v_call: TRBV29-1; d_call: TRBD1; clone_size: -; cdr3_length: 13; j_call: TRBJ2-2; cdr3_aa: CSAQGQVVGELFF; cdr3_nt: TGCAGCGCGCAGGGACAGGTGGTCGGGGAGCTGTTTTTT
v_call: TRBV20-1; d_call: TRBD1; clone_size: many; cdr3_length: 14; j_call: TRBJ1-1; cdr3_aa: CSASTTGGRTEAFF; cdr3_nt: TGCAGTGCTAGTACGACAGGGGGAAGAACTGAAGCTTTCTTT
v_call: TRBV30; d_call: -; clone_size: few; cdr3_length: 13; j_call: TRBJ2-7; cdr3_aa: CAWNPQGNGEQYF; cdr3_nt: TGTGCCTGGAATCCCCAGGGGAATGGGGAGCAGTACTTC
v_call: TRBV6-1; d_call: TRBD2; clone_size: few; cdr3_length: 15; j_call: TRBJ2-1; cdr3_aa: CASSGRTSGHNEQFF; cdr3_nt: TGTGCCAGCAGTGGCAGGACTAGCGGCCACAATGAGCAGTTCTTC
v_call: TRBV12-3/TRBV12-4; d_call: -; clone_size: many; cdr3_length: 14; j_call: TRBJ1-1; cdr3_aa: CASSNGGGGSGAFF; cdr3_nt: TGTGCCAGCAGTAACGGTGGGGGTGGATCCGGAGCTTTCTTT
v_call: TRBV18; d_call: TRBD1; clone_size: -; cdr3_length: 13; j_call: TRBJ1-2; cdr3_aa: CASSLGTGEAHTF; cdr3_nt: TGTGCCAGCTCACTTGGGACAGGGGAGGCCCACACCTTC